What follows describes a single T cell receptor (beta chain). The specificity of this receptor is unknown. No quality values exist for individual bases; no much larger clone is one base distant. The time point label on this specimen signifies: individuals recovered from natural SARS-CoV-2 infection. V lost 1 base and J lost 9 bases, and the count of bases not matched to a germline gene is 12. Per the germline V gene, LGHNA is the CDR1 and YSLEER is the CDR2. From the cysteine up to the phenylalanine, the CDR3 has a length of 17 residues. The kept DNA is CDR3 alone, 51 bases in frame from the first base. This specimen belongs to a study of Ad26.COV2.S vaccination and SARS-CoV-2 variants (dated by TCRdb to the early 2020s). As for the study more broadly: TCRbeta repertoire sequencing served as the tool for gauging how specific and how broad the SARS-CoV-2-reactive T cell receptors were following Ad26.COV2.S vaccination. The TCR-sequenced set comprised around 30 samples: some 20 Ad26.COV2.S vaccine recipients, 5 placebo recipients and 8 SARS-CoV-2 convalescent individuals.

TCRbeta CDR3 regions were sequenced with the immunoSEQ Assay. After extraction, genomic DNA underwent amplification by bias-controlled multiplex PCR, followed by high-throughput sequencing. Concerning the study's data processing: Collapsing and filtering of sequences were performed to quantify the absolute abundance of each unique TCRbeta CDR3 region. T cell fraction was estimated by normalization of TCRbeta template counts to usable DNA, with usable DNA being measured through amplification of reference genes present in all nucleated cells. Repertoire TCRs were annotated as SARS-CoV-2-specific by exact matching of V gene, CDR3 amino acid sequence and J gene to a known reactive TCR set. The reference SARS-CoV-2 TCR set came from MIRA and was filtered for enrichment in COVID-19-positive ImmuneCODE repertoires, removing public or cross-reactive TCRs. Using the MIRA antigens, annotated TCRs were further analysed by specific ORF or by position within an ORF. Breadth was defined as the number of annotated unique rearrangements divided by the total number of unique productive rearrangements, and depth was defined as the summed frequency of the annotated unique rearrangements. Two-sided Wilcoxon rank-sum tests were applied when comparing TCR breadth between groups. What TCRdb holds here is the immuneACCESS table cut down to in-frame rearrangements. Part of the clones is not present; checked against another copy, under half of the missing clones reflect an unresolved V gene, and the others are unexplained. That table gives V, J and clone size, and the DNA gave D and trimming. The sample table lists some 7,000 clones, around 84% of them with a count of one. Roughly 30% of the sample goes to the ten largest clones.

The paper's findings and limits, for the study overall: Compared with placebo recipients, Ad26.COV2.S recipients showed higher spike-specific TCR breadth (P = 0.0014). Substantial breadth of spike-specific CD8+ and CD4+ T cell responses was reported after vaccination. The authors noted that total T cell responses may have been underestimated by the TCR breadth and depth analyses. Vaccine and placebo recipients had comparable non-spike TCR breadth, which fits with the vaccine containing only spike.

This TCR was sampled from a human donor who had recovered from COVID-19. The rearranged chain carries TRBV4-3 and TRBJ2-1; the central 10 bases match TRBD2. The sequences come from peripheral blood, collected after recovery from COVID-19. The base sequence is TGCGCCAGCAGCCAAGGTTGGAGCGGGAGGGCCGTTGGTGAGCAGTTCTTC. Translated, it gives CASSQGWSGRAVGEQFF.